The 19 T cell receptor beta chains below come from one sample, sequenced in a study of human T cells and chemical hapten exposure. Described time point: patch test 3, about 24 weeks after DPC sensitization. Treatment of the sample: therapeutic diphenylcyclopropenone sensitization with weekly scalp DPC. MiXCR, run by TCRdb on the RACE reads, gives a single entry per CDR3 protein. This sample carries tens of thousands of distinct CDR3 sequences, around 10% of them seen once, and the ten largest clones take approximately 1.4%. The input for sequencing was whole blood, taken in connection with sensitization to the hapten diphenylcyclopropenone (DPC). The receptors were gathered from a woman in her forties or fifties with alopecia areata. Some clones in this sample may be carry-over from other donors' samples.

In this sample, this clonotype turned up many times. The chain couples TRBV6-5 to TRBJ2-3; D possibly corresponds to TRBD1 (6 bases). The germline V gene has CDR1 MNHEY and CDR2 SVGAGI. The CDR3 covers 17 residues. V lost 6 bases and J lost 6, with 25 bases in between. The CDR3 loop reads CASSTPGHPRSGDTQYF. CDR3 nucleotide sequence: TGTGCCAGCAGCACTCCGGGACATCCTAGATCGGGGGATACGCAGTATTTT.

This clonotype was found a few times. The rearrangement uses TRBV5-1 and TRBJ2-2; possibly TRBD1 or TRBD2 for D (5 bases each). Germline values: CDR1 SGHRS, CDR2 YFSETQ. The CDR3 loop spans 13 amino acids. V was cut by 2 bases and J by 6 bases, with 8 bases left in between. CDR3 bases: TGCGCCAGCAGCTTTGTGGGGGCCGGGGAGCTGTTTTTT. This translates into CASSFVGAGELFF.

This clonotype was counted at least ten times. The chain combines TRBV28 with TRBJ2-7, with 7 positions matching TRBD2. This CDR3 spans 15 amino acids. Per germline, CDR1 MDHEN and CDR2 SYDVKM. V shed 4 bases and J 6 bases; nucleotides not matched to a gene: 12. The CDR3 sequence is CASSSAGGRSIEQYF. CDR3 nucleotides: TGTGCCAGCAGTTCAGCAGGCGGGAGATCCATCGAGCAGTACTTC.

This clonotype has more than one count but fewer than ten. The chain employs TRBV6-6 and TRBJ2-1; the D gene could be TRBD1 or TRBD2 (5 bases each). The length of the CDR3 is 17 residues. Germline CDR1 reads MNHNY; CDR2 reads SVGAGI (reference sequence). V lost 7 bases, J lost 4 bases, and 23 bases lay in between. CDR3 coding DNA: TGTGCCAGCACCCAAGGGCGGTTTGGGGGATTATACAATGAGCAGTTCTTC. Amino acid sequence: CASTQGRFGGLYNEQFF.

The chain employs TRBV5-1 and TRBJ2-1; D gene unclear. Germline V gene sequence: CDR1 SGHRS, CDR2 YFSETQ. With 0 bases removed from V and 10 bases from J, the gap between germline ends came to 17 bases. There are 15 residues in the CDR3. CDR3 nucleotides: TGCGCCAGCAGCTTGGCCCCGGACCCCCCCCAGGAGCAGTTCTTC. Amino acid sequence: CASSLAPDPPQEQFF.

The chain recombines TRBV19 with TRBJ1-5; D ambiguous. The CDR3 totals 13 residues. V was pared by 9 bases and J by 6 bases, with 15 bases between. Per the germline V gene, CDR1 is LNHDA and CDR2 is SQIVND (reference sequence). CDR3 DNA: TGTGCCAGAAAAGGCTGGTCGGCTCAGCCCCAGCATTTT. It translates to CARKGWSAQPQHF.

The rearrangement uses TRBV7-9 and TRBJ1-1, with D perhaps matching TRBD1 (6 bases). Germline V lookup: CDR1 SEHNR, CDR2 FQNEAQ (reference sequence). Trimming stripped 4 bases from V and 0 bases from J, with 18 bases between. This CDR3 is built from 17 residues. Here the CDR3 reads CASSSHRTATMNTEAFF. DNA for the CDR3: TGTGCCAGCAGCTCCCACCGGACAGCAACCATGAACACTGAAGCTTTCTTT.

The chain couples TRBV11-1 to TRBJ1-1, with D hard to call. CDR3 length: 13 amino acids. Trimming took 6 bases from V and 3 from J, leaving 11 bases between them. Germline CDR1 reads SGHAT; CDR2 reads FQDESV (reference sequence). CDR3 sequence (DNA): TGTGCCAGCAGTTACCGGGCAGACACTGAAGCTTTCTTT. Residues: CASSYRADTEAFF.

The chain joins TRBV29-1 to TRBJ2-5; D is undetermined. The V gene lost 4 bases and the J gene lost 2 bases, with 5 bases spanning the gap. The CDR3 runs 11 residues. Germline V CDR1 and CDR2: SQVTM, ANQGSEA. In nucleotides, the CDR3 is TGCAGCGTTGGGCGACAAGAGACCCAGTACTTC. Encoded protein: CSVGRQETQYF.

In this sample, this clonotype turned up many times. CDR3 protein: CSAPPAGGADTEAFF. The DNA of the CDR3 is TGCAGTGCTCCGCCCGCGGGGGGGGCGGACACTGAAGCTTTCTTT. This sequence joins TRBV20-1 and TRBJ1-1; TRBD1 might be the D (6 bases). This CDR3 is 15 amino acids long. Between the trimmed V and J ends, which lost 5 bases and 3 bases, there was a span of 19 bases. Germline CDR1 DFQATT, CDR2 SNEGSKA (reference sequence).

This clonotype was seen more than once but under ten times. CDR3 sequence: CASSYPDSVKYF. The CDR3 nucleotides read TGTGCCAGCAGTTACCCGGACTCGGTTAAATATTTT. The chain is built from TRBV6-2 or TRBV6-3 and TRBJ2-3; D is possibly TRBD2 (5 bases). From germline, CDR1 is MNHEY and CDR2 SVGEGT. V lost 2 bases and J lost 15, with 15 bases in between. This CDR3 comprises 12 residues.

In its sample, this clonotype was seen a few times. In nucleotides, the CDR3 is TGTGCCAGCAGCTTCGGGGCAGGGGGACCCACCGAGCAGTACTTC. This translates into CASSFGAGGPTEQYF. The rearrangement links TRBV5-4 to TRBJ2-7; 7 nucleotides line up with TRBD1. CDR3 size: 15 residues. The ends lost 2 bases at V and 6 bases at J; junction bases unmatched: 11. CDR1 and CDR2 (germline): SGHNT, YYREEE (reference sequence).

Details on this clonotype: This CDR3 fails to terminate in the conserved phenylalanine or tryptophan, so it likely reflects a read error. No DNA is shown, since the ends of the CDR3 on it are uncertain; the CDR3 is the one TCRdb lists. The chain recombines TRBV6-1 with TRBJ1-2. CDR1 is MNHNS, CDR2 SASEGT, per germline. The CDR3 spans 13 amino acids, including both terminal residues. CDR3 in amino acids: CASSGVEGFLRYL.

At least ten counts were recorded for this clonotype. The chain combines TRBV20-1 with TRBJ2-1, with 9 bases lining up with TRBD1. The CDR3 has 16 amino acids. Germline CDR1 is DFQATT and CDR2 is SNEGSKA (reference sequence). The junction had 12 bases not matched to a gene; V was cut back by 5 bases and J by 4 bases. The CDR3 loop is CSAPNNRDRAYNEQFF. In DNA, the CDR3 is TGCAGTGCTCCCAATAACCGGGACAGGGCTTACAATGAGCAGTTCTTC.

In this sample, this clonotype turned up many times. The rearrangement uses TRBV18 and TRBJ2-1; 10 nucleotides agree with TRBD2. This CDR3 is built from 15 residues. The V gene end was trimmed by 2 bases and the J gene end by 5 bases; junction bases not matched to a gene: 3. Looked up from germline, CDR1 is KGHSH and CDR2 is LQKENI. CDR3 bases: TGTGCCAGCTCACCAGGGACTAGCGCAAACAATGAGCAGTTCTTC. As protein: CASSPGTSANNEQFF. The full variable domain, completed using reference TRBV18 and TRBJ2-1, is NAGVMQNPRHLVRRRGQEARLRCSPMKGHSHVYWYRQLPEEGLKFMVYLQKENIIDESGMPKERFSAEFPKEGPSILRIQQVVRGDSAAYFCASSPGTSANNEQFFGPGTRLTVL.

About this clonotype: A junction end diverges from the germline sequence, so it may reflect a read error. The J gene is TRBJ1-1, the V gene TRBV2, with 10 bases matching TRBD1. Per germline, CDR1 SNHLY and CDR2 FYNNEI. The CDR3 has 15 amino acids. DNA of the CDR3: TGTGTCAGCGGGGGACAGGGGATAGGAGGCACTGAAGCTTTCTTT. Translation gives CVSGGQGIGGTEAFF.

This clonotype was detected only a few times. The chain couples TRBV27 to TRBJ1-1; 8 bases are shared with TRBD1. The length of the CDR3 is 15 residues. Germline CDR1 reads MNHEY; CDR2 reads SMNVEV (reference sequence). The V gene end was trimmed by 3 bases and the J gene end by 1 base; junction bases not matched to a gene: 4. The CDR3 protein is CASSLYGTGNTEAFF. The CDR3 nucleotides are TGTGCCAGCAGTTTGTATGGGACAGGGAACACTGAAGCTTTCTTT.

The CDR3 spells CASTEQGFNSPLHF. The DNA for the CDR3 is TGTGCCAGCACGGAGCAGGGGTTTAATTCACCCCTCCACTTT. This chain uses TRBV28 with TRBJ1-6; TRBD1 might be the D (6 bases). The CDR3 consists of 14 residues. V was cut by 7 bases and J by 6 bases, with 13 bases left in between. Germline assignment: CDR1 MDHEN and CDR2 SYDVKM.

The table lists this clonotype with many counts. V gene TRBV6-5 combines with J gene TRBJ1-2; TRBD1 agrees at 7 bases. The CDR3 extends over 14 amino acids. Germline assignment: CDR1 MNHEY and CDR2 SVGAGI. The junction had 8 bases not matched to a gene; V was cut back by 6 bases and J by 4 bases. CDR3 nucleotides: TGTGCCAGCAGGGCAGGGGGTGGGCTCTATGGCTACACCTTC. It translates to CASRAGGGLYGYTF.